Presented here are 17 T cell receptor beta chains from one specimen sequenced in a study of T cell repertoires in cytomegalovirus infection. TCRdb fed the reads into MiXCR, producing one record per CDR3 protein. The top ten hold around an eighth of the sample, which has 900,000 to 950,000 distinct CDR3 sequences, 30% to 40% seen once. These receptors have no identified antigens. The input for sequencing was cultured CD8+ T cells from PBMCs, taken from culture after CMV antigen stimulation. These receptors were collected from a human donor in good health (CMV status not recorded). Some clones in this sample may be carry-over from other donors' samples.

This chain connects TRBV4-3 to TRBJ1-1; D is possibly TRBD1 (5 bases). The CDR3 extends over 14 amino acids. V lost 3 bases and J lost 6, with 14 bases in between. Germline loops: CDR1 LGHNA, CDR2 YSLEER. DNA of the CDR3: TGCGCCAGCAGCCATGCTCCGGGGCACCCTGAAGCTTTCTTT. It yields the protein CASSHAPGHPEAFF.

This rearrangement joins TRBV12-3 or TRBV12-4 to TRBJ2-1; a possible D gene is TRBD1 (6 bases). Trimming cost V 11 bases and J 3 bases, with 14 bases left between them. The CDR3 sequence is 13 residues long. CDR3 DNA sequence: TGTGCCGACGCGACGGACAGCTACAATGAGCAGTTCTTC. Translated: CADATDSYNEQFF.

This clonotype occurred a few times. The genes are TRBV13 and TRBJ1-1; D remains unclear. This CDR3 has 11 residues. Trimming cost V 5 bases and J 8 bases, with 9 bases left between them. CDR1 is PRHDT and CDR2 is FYEKMQ in the germline V gene (reference sequence). The CDR3 spells CASSPGMEAFF. CDR3 nucleotides: TGTGCCAGCAGCCCCGGGATGGAAGCTTTCTTT.

J is TRBJ1-2 and V is TRBV20-1; D is perhaps TRBD1 (6 bases). Germline V lookup: CDR1 DFQATT, CDR2 SNEGSKA (reference sequence). The CDR3 runs 17 residues. V lost 0 bases and J 6 bases, leaving 23 bases between the germline ends. DNA for the CDR3: TGCAGTGCTAGAGATCCGCGACAGGCCCCCGGGGTGAATGGCTACACCTTC. Protein: CSARDPRQAPGVNGYTF.

The sample holds many counts of this clonotype. The chain couples TRBV7-8 to TRBJ2-6; D call uncertain. The CDR3 is made up of 14 amino acids. V lost 6 bases to trimming and J lost 4 bases, with 10 bases between them. Germline V gene lookup returns CDR1 SGHVS and CDR2 FQNEAQ. CDR3 coding DNA: TGTGCCAGCAGTCCCCAAGTAGGGGCCAACGTCCTGACTTTC. Amino acids: CASSPQVGANVLTF. The full variable domain, completed using reference TRBV7-8 and TRBJ2-6, is GAGVSQSPRYKVAKRGQDVALRCDPISGHVSLFWYQQALGQGPEFLTYFQNEAQLDKSGLPSDRFFAERPEGSVSTLKIQRTQQEDSAVYLCASSPQVGANVLTFGAGSRLTVL.

The chain has TRBV11-2 and TRBJ2-2; D is unclear. CDR1 SGHAT and CDR2 FQNNGV come from the germline V gene. Deletions cut 5 bases from V and 0 bases from J, with 10 bases between. The CDR3 is 15 amino acids. The CDR3 spells CASSMIDSNTGELFF. The CDR3 bases are TGTGCCAGCAGCATGATTGACTCGAACACCGGGGAGCTGTTTTTT.

This clonotype was detected a few times. The J gene is TRBJ2-1, the V gene TRBV6-6; TRBD1 or TRBD2 may be the D gene (7 bases each). The length of the CDR3 is 15 residues. Trimming pared 0 bases from V and 6 bases from J, leaving 12 bases between. Looked up from germline, CDR1 is MNHNY and CDR2 is SVGAGI (reference sequence). The CDR3 region is CASSYSPGGGNEQFF. Written as DNA, the CDR3 is TGTGCCAGCAGTTACTCGCCAGGGGGGGGCAATGAGCAGTTCTTC.

This clonotype was counted only a few times. The chain employs TRBV27 and TRBJ2-7, with 11 bases fitting TRBD2. The J segment lost 3 bases and the V segment lost 9 bases, leaving 10 bases of the junction unmatched. The CDR3 loop spans 15 amino acids. Per germline, CDR1 MNHEY and CDR2 SMNVEV (reference sequence). CDR3 residues: CASSPTSGIYYEQYV. The CDR3 nucleotides read TGTGCCAGTTCGCCGACTAGCGGGATCTACTACGAGCAGTACGTC.

This clonotype was counted a few times. The chain uses TRBV7-4 and TRBJ2-7; perhaps TRBD2 as D (5 bases). V was trimmed by 0 bases and J by 0 bases, leaving 9 bases between them. Germline assignment: CDR1 SGHVT and CDR2 SQSDAQ. The CDR3 runs to 15 residues. CDR3 DNA: TGTGCCAGCAGCTTAGCGGAGGCGAGCTCCTACGAGCAGTACTTC. Amino acid sequence: CASSLAEASSYEQYF.

In its sample, this clonotype was seen many times. V gene TRBV12-3 or TRBV12-4 combines with J gene TRBJ1-3; perhaps TRBD1 as D (6 bases). The CDR3 covers 17 residues. Trimming left V 5 bases short and J 0 bases short, with 17 bases between. The CDR3 region is CASSKLQGTYSGNTIYF. The CDR3 DNA reads as TGTGCCAGCAGTAAGCTACAGGGCACGTACTCTGGAAACACCATATATTTT.

This clonotype was detected only a few times. This chain joins TRBV4-1 and TRBJ1-1, with 9 bases aligning to TRBD1. The CDR3 length is 15 residues. Germline V gene data show CDR1 as MGHRA and CDR2 as YSYEKL. Trimming took 4 bases from V and 2 from J; bases not matched to a gene: 5. The CDR3 sequence is CASSRGTGTNTEAFF. The DNA of the CDR3 is TGCGCCAGCAGCCGGGGGACAGGGACAAACACTGAAGCTTTCTTT.

This sequence joins TRBV20-1 and TRBJ2-7, with 11 bases lining up with TRBD2. Germline CDR1 reads DFQATT; CDR2 reads SNEGSKA (reference sequence). V lost 1 base, J lost 5 bases, and 7 bases stayed unmatched. This CDR3 region has 15 residues. CDR3 DNA sequence: TGCAGTGCTAGAGCCCGACTAGCGGGGTCCCACGAGCAGTACGTC. Protein sequence: CSARARLAGSHEQYV.

The chain has TRBV6-6 and TRBJ1-2, with TRBD1 identical over 9 bases. Germline V gene sequence: CDR1 MNHNY, CDR2 SVGAGI (reference sequence). The CDR3 sequence is 17 residues long. Trimming took 2 bases from V and 4 from J; bases not matched to a gene: 11. Written as DNA, the CDR3 is TGTGCCAGCAGTTACCAGGACAGGGGACCATCTCCCTATGGCTACACCTTC. Translation: CASSYQDRGPSPYGYTF.

The table lists this clonotype with a few counts. The chain couples TRBV6-1 to TRBJ2-7, with a weak D call TRBD2 (6 bases). V was clipped by 2 bases and J by 2 bases, with 10 bases between them. CDR3 length equals 14 residues. Germline CDR1 and CDR2: MNHNS and SASEGT. CDR3 protein: CASSELGGAYEQYF. The CDR3 nucleotides read TGTGCCAGCAGTGAATTGGGGGGAGCCTACGAGCAGTACTTC.

This clonotype was counted a few times. The chain joins TRBV20-1 to TRBJ1-1, with 9 bases fitting TRBD1. The trim removed 5 bases at V and 1 base at J, leaving 5 bases unmatched. CDR3 length: 14 amino acids. CDR1 DFQATT and CDR2 SNEGSKA come from the germline V gene (reference sequence). In DNA form, the CDR3 reads TGCAGTGCTTTACAGGGGGCCGGGAACACTGAAGCTTTCTTT. Amino acid sequence: CSALQGAGNTEAFF.

This clonotype has more than one count but fewer than ten. V is TRBV4-1 and J is TRBJ1-4, with TRBD1 matching 7 bases. Germline loops: CDR1 MGHRA, CDR2 YSYEKL. With V trimmed by 2 bases and J by 0 bases, 9 bases remained unmatched. CDR3 size: 18 residues. DNA for the CDR3: TGCGCCAGCAGCCAAATGGTTGAGGGGGCTGCAACTAATGAAAAACTGTTTTTT. It is translated as CASSQMVEGAATNEKLFF.

This clonotype was counted at least ten times. The V and J genes are TRBV7-2 and TRBJ1-5; D is uncertain. This CDR3 region has 15 residues. The ends were cut back, 1 base at V and 1 base at J, with 8 bases in the middle. Per the germline V gene, CDR1 is SGHTA and CDR2 is FQGNSA. CDR3 nucleotides: TGTGCCAGCAGCTTAGGAAGGGAAAGCAATCAGCCCCAGCATTTT. Residues: CASSLGRESNQPQHF.